The rows below give T cell receptor beta chains drawn from one sample of a study of cytomegalovirus exposure and HLA in healthy donors. Only in-frame clones appear in the TCRdb table, and some are missing; sequencing was by immunoSEQ multiplex PCR. This sample has some 100,000 clones, with less than 85% found just once. Material: PBMCs. The receptors stem from a man aged 50 to 59 in good health and CMV-seropositive. CDR3s include the opening cysteine and the closing phenylalanine or tryptophan. A D gene is named only where the DNA matches it firmly. Expanded clones get a size class; other rows say once, few or many, or leave the size out.

>.|TRBV15|TRBD1|TRBJ2-7
CATSVDQDRGLVEQYF
TGTGCCACCAGCGTTGATCAGGACAGGGGGCTAGTTGAGCAGTACTTC
>few|TRBV2|.|TRBJ1-1
CASSEKVSVETRHTEAFF
TGTGCCAGCAGCGAGAAGGTGTCAGTTGAAACGCGGCACACTGAAGCTTTCTTT
>few|TRBV28|TRBD1|TRBJ1-5
CASSLGDRGGNQPQHF
TGTGCCAGCAGTTTAGGGGACAGGGGAGGTAATCAGCCCCAGCATTTT
>.|TRBV7-2|TRBD1|TRBJ1-6
CASSLANRGRSYNSPLHF
TGTGCCAGCAGCTTAGCCAACAGGGGGCGATCCTATAATTCACCCCTCCACTTT
>.|TRBV5-1|TRBD1|TRBJ1-4
CASSFTGGSGEKLFF
TGCGCCAGCAGCTTTACAGGGGGATCAGGTGAAAAACTGTTTTTT
>.|TRBV5-6|.|TRBJ2-7
CASSLLALHYEQYF
TGTGCCAGCAGCTTGCTAGCCCTGCACTACGAGCAGTACTTC
>.|TRBV5-5|TRBD1|TRBJ1-2
CASSFSFGTGGDYTF
TGTGCCAGCAGCTTCAGTTTCGGGACAGGGGGCGACTACACCTTC
>.|TRBV11-2|.|TRBJ2-1
CASSLAERGVDEQFF
TGTGCCAGCAGCTTAGCCGAACGCGGAGTCGATGAGCAGTTCTTC
>.|TRBV5-4|.|TRBJ2-2
CASSGQGYTGELFF
TGTGCCAGCAGCGGTCAGGGGTACACCGGGGAGCTGTTTTTT
>.|TRBV5-1|TRBD2|TRBJ2-5
CASNYYSGEETQYF
TGCGCCAGCAATTACTATAGCGGGGAAGAGACCCAGTACTTC
>.|TRBV5-1|TRBD2|TRBJ2-3
CASKGLAGRGDTQYF
TGCGCCAGCAAGGGACTAGCGGGCCGGGGGGATACGCAGTATTTT
>.|TRBV19|TRBD1|TRBJ2-3
CASSISRLQQGWVADTQYF
TGTGCCAGTAGTATTTCCCGCCTTCAACAGGGGTGGGTTGCAGATACGCAGTATTTT
>.|TRBV6-5|.|TRBJ2-3
CASNPGEGTDTQYF
TGTGCCAGCAACCCCGGAGAGGGCACAGATACGCAGTATTTT
>.|TRBV28|.|TRBJ2-5
CASRAGKETQYF
TGTGCCAGCAGGGCGGGGAAAGAGACCCAGTACTTC
>few|TRBV28|TRBD2|TRBJ2-2
CASSRAGGNTGELFF
TGTGCCAGCAGTCGAGCGGGAGGTAACACCGGGGAGCTGTTTTTT
>.|TRBV11-2|TRBD1|TRBJ1-1
CASSSGQLTEAFF
TGTGCCAGCAGCTCGGGACAGCTAACTGAAGCTTTCTTT
>.|TRBV6-6|.|TRBJ2-1
CASLDRYEQFF
TGTGCCAGCCTGGACAGATATGAGCAGTTCTTC
>.|TRBV6-6|.|TRBJ2-5
CASSYLQVKTKETQYF
TGTGCCAGCAGTTACCTACAGGTCAAGACAAAAGAGACCCAGTACTTC
>.|TRBV9|.|TRBJ2-3
CASSVMSGQITDTQYF
TGTGCCAGCAGCGTAATGAGCGGGCAGATTACAGATACGCAGTATTTT
>.|TRBV11-3|.|TRBJ2-7
CASSFGGGGFFEQYF
TGTGCCAGCAGCTTTGGGGGAGGGGGGTTCTTCGAGCAGTACTTC
>few|TRBV6-6|.|TRBJ1-2
CASSYESYGYTF
TGTGCCAGCAGTTACGAGAGCTATGGCTACACCTTC
>.|TRBV27|.|TRBJ2-3
CASSSYGGTDTQYF
TGTGCCAGCAGTTCCTACGGTGGCACAGATACGCAGTATTTT
>once|TRBV6-5|.|TRBJ2-3
CASGGLGDTQYF
TGTGCCAGCGGTGGGCTTGGAGATACGCAGTATTTT
>.|TRBV5-1|.|TRBJ2-7
CASSLGAEQYF
TGCGCCAGCAGCTTGGGGGCCGAGCAGTACTTC
>few|TRBV5-5|.|TRBJ2-3
CASSLGGASWYF
TGTGCCAGCAGTTTAGGAGGTGCCTCATGGTATTTT
>.|TRBV7-2|.|TRBJ1-4
CASGPGGLGEKLFF
TGTGCCAGCGGGCCGGGGGGGCTAGGTGAAAAACTGTTTTTT
>once|TRBV20-1|.|TRBJ2-7
CSALFGGEQYF
TGCAGTGCCCTCTTTGGGGGGGAGCAGTACTTC
>.|TRBV7-9|.|TRBJ1-2
CASSFQYRENYGYTF
TGTGCCAGCAGCTTCCAGTACAGGGAGAACTATGGCTACACCTTC
>.|TRBV5-6|.|TRBJ2-7
CASSLAWGRPDEQYF
TGTGCCAGCAGCTTGGCCTGGGGGCGCCCAGACGAGCAGTACTTC
>.|TRBV6-1|TRBD1|TRBJ2-2
CASSVRQGEGTGELFF
TGTGCCAGCAGTGTACGACAGGGGGAGGGCACCGGGGAGCTGTTTTTT
>.|TRBV7-2|TRBD2|TRBJ2-5
CASSRTSGGAETQYF
TGTGCCAGCAGCCGGACTAGCGGGGGGGCAGAGACCCAGTACTTC
>.|TRBV11-3|TRBD1|TRBJ2-7
CASSWSSGTGDYEQYF
TGTGCCAGCAGCTGGTCCTCCGGGACAGGGGACTACGAGCAGTACTTC
>.|TRBV9|TRBD1|TRBJ2-7
CASSVSGTGYTYEQYF
TGTGCCAGCAGCGTTTCCGGGACAGGGTATACCTACGAGCAGTACTTC
>.|TRBV6-5|TRBD1|TRBJ1-3
CASSEAGTGYLYF
TGTGCCAGCAGTGAAGCGGGGACAGGGTACCTATATTTT
>.|TRBV6-1|TRBD1|TRBJ2-7
CASSERQGVSYEQYF
TGTGCCAGCAGTGAAAGGCAGGGGGTATCCTACGAGCAGTACTTC
>few|TRBV19|TRBD2|TRBJ2-7
CASSPGGGGSYEQYF
TGTGCCAGTAGTCCAGGCGGGGGGGGGTCCTACGAGCAGTACTTC
>.|TRBV10-3|TRBD1|TRBJ1-1
CAITGAMNTEAFF
TGTGCCATTACAGGGGCCATGAACACTGAAGCTTTCTTT
>.|TRBV28|TRBD1|TRBJ1-5
CASSTRTGGTWQPQHF
TGTGCCAGCAGCACTAGGACAGGGGGCACGTGGCAGCCCCAGCATTTT
>.|TRBV6-6|TRBD2|TRBJ2-3
CASSGASGRTDTQYF
TGTGCCAGCAGTGGGGCTAGCGGGAGGACAGATACGCAGTATTTT
>.|TRBV11-2|.|TRBJ2-7
CASSHNREGYEQYF
TGTGCCAGCAGCCATAACAGGGAAGGCTACGAGCAGTACTTC
>.|TRBV10-1|TRBD1|TRBJ2-7
CASSTGTGVRREQYF
TGCGCCAGCAGTACCGGGACAGGGGTGCGGCGCGAGCAGTACTTC
>once|TRBV19|.|TRBJ2-7
CASSMGRVALEGQYF
TGTGCCAGTAGTATGGGTAGGGTCGCTCTCGAGGGGCAGTACTTC
>.|TRBV5-4|TRBD2|TRBJ2-3
CASSLYRGGRTDTQYF
TGTGCCAGCAGCTTGTATCGCGGGGGTAGAACAGATACGCAGTATTTT
>.|TRBV28|.|TRBJ2-7
CASSLSAGGLYEQYF
TGTGCCAGCAGTTTATCAGCAGGGGGGTTGTACGAGCAGTACTTC
>.|TRBV7-2|TRBD1|TRBJ1-4
CASSSPPGTGRGNEKLFF
TGTGCCAGCAGCTCCCCCCCCGGGACAGGCCGAGGAAATGAAAAACTGTTTTTT
>once|TRBV14|.|TRBJ2-7
CASSPSSYEQYF
TGTGCCAGCAGCCCCTCCAGCTACGAGCAGTACTTC
>.|TRBV6-6|TRBD1|TRBJ2-7
CASSNTGAFQPYEQYF
TGTGCCAGCAGTAATACAGGGGCATTCCAACCCTACGAGCAGTACTTC
>few|TRBV7-2|TRBD1|TRBJ2-7
CASRKPGQSVYEQYF
TGTGCCAGCAGAAAGCCGGGACAGTCAGTGTACGAGCAGTACTTC
>.|TRBV6-1|TRBD2|TRBJ2-1
CASSETPSGDYNEQFF
TGTGCCAGCAGTGAAACCCCTAGCGGGGACTACAATGAGCAGTTCTTC
>.|TRBV18|.|TRBJ2-3
CASSLGTNTDTQYF
TGTGCCAGCTCCCTTGGGACAAACACAGATACGCAGTATTTT
>.|TRBV19|TRBD1|TRBJ1-2
CASSKSGQGVYGYTF
TGTGCCAGTAGTAAGTCGGGACAGGGGGTATATGGCTACACCTTC